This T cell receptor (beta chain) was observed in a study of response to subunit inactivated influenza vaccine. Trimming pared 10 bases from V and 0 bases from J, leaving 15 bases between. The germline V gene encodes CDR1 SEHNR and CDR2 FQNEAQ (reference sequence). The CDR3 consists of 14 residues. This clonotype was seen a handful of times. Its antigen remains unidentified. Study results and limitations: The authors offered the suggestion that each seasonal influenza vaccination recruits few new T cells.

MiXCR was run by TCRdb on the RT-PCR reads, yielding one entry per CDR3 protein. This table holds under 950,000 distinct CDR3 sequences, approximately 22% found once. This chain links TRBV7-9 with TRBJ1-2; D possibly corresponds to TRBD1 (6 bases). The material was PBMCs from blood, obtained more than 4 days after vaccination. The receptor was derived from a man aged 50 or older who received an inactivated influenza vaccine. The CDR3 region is CATRDTGANYGYTF. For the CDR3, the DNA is TGTGCCACCCGGGACACTGGTGCTAACTATGGCTACACCTTC.